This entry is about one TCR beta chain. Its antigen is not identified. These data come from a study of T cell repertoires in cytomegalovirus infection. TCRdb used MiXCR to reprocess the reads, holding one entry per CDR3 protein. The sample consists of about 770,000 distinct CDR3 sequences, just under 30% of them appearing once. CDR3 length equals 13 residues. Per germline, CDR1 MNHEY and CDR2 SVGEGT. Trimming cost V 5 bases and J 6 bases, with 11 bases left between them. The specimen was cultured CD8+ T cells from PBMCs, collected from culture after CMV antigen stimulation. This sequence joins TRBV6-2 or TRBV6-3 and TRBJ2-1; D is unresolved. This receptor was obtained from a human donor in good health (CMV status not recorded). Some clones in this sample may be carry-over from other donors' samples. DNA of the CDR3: TGTGCCAGCAGTGCCTCGGTGGGCAATGAGCAGTTCTTC. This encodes CASSASVGNEQFF.